These 23 T cell receptor beta chains share one sample of origin, sequenced in a study of blood T cell repertoires in COVID-19 (dated by TCRdb to 2018 to 2021). Library construction relied on the immunoSEQ multiplex PCR assay. TCRdb retrieved this table from immuneACCESS and kept in-frame rearrangements only. Not all clones are present; in checked studies, unresolved V genes account for under half, and no reason is known for the remainder. The sample yields tens of thousands of clones; approximately 90% were counted once. Of the sample, around 7% is held by the ten largest clones. The specimen sequenced was peripheral blood. The receptors were gathered from an elderly woman with acute or convalescent COVID-19.

V gene TRBV18 combines with J gene TRBJ1-1; 8 nucleotides agree with TRBD1. Germline CDR1 and CDR2: KGHSH and LQKENI. The ends lost 3 bases at V and 11 bases at J; junction bases unmatched: 8. The CDR3 is made up of 13 amino acids. The CDR3 DNA reads TGTGCCAGCTCACCGATTCAGGACAGGGAGGCTTTCTTT. Protein: CASSPIQDREAFF.

This chain links TRBV7-9 with TRBJ2-1, with D uncertain. From germline, CDR1 is SEHNR and CDR2 FQNEAQ (reference sequence). V was pared by 1 base and J by 4 bases, with 5 bases between. The CDR3 has 13 amino acids. The CDR3 region has the DNA TGTGCCAGCAGCTTAGTCGTTTACAATGAGCAGTTCTTC. Translated: CASSLVVYNEQFF.

DNA of the CDR3: TGTGCCAGCAGCTTAGAGGGCGGGAGATCTAACGAGCAGTACTTC. This encodes CASSLEGGRSNEQYF. The chain uses TRBV11-1 and TRBJ2-7, with 7 positions matching TRBD2. Per the germline V gene, CDR1 is SGHAT and CDR2 is FQDESV (reference sequence). With V trimmed by 1 base and J by 5 bases, 8 bases remained unmatched. The CDR3 loop spans 15 amino acids.

The V call is TRBV7-9, the J call TRBJ1-1, with D possibly matching TRBD1 (5 bases). Germline V CDR1 and CDR2: SEHNR, FQNEAQ (reference sequence). This CDR3 contains 13 residues. V was trimmed by 6 bases and J by 4 bases, leaving 12 bases between them. As DNA, the CDR3 is TGTGCCAGCAGTCAGGACGGGGGCACTGAAGCTTTCTTT. It translates to CASSQDGGTEAFF.

The chain has TRBV7-2 and TRBJ1-2; a weak D match, TRBD1 (5 bases). V lost 9 bases and J lost 5, with 16 bases in between. The CDR3 runs 13 residues. CDR1 SGHTA and CDR2 FQGNSA come from the germline V gene. The CDR3 loop is CASFRERLYGYTF. CDR3 DNA sequence: TGTGCCAGTTTCAGGGAAAGATTGTATGGCTACACCTTC.

This clone was observed a handful of times. This chain joins TRBV4-2 and TRBJ2-3, with D possibly matching TRBD2 (5 bases). There are 14 residues in the CDR3. Per germline, CDR1 LGHNA and CDR2 YNFKEQ. The V and J ends lost 7 bases and 3 bases respectively, with 14 bases between them. As DNA, the CDR3 is TGTGCCAGCACCTCACAGCGGCTAACAGATACGCAGTATTTT. It specifies CASTSQRLTDTQYF.

The chain links TRBV28 to TRBJ2-7; D is undetermined. V dropped 6 bases and J dropped 4 bases, with 10 bases sitting between them. The CDR3 totals 12 residues. Germline CDR1 MDHEN, CDR2 SYDVKM. CDR3 loop: CASSVYRYEQYF. CDR3 DNA sequence: TGTGCCAGCAGCGTCTACCGGTACGAGCAGTACTTC.

This clone occurred a few times. This chain links TRBV9 with TRBJ2-1; 11 bases agree with TRBD2. Per germline, CDR1 SGDLS and CDR2 YYNGEE. The CDR3 has 16 residues. The V gene end was trimmed by 4 bases and the J gene end by 9 bases; junction bases not matched to a gene: 12. The CDR3 region is CASSTRTSGSSGEQFF. In nucleotides, the CDR3 is TGTGCCAGCAGCACGAGGACTAGCGGGTCATCCGGTGAGCAGTTCTTC.

The V gene is TRBV5-1, the J gene TRBJ1-2; maybe TRBD1 (5 bases). The V and J ends lost 3 bases and 0 bases respectively, with 12 bases between them. The germline gives CDR1 SGHRS, CDR2 YFSETQ. There are 15 residues in the CDR3. CDR3 protein: CASSSDRRPNYGYTF. CDR3 in DNA: TGCGCCAGCAGCTCCGACAGACGTCCTAACTATGGCTACACCTTC.

This chain uses TRBV6-5 with TRBJ1-1; 8 bases agree with TRBD1. The CDR3 contains 14 residues. Germline trimming cut 6 bases from V and 6 bases from J; bases unmatched to any gene: 9. Germline V gene sequence: CDR1 MNHEY, CDR2 SVGAGI. CDR3 in amino acids: CASRRDRPGAEAFF. For the CDR3, the DNA is TGTGCCAGCAGACGGGACAGGCCGGGCGCTGAAGCTTTCTTT.

V is TRBV7-9 and J is TRBJ2-2, with TRBD2 identical over 13 bases. This CDR3 is built from 17 residues. V lost 4 bases, J lost 2 bases, and 4 bases stayed unmatched. Germline assignment: CDR1 SEHNR and CDR2 FQNEAQ (reference sequence). DNA of the CDR3: TGTGCCAGCAGCTCGACTAGCGGGGGGCGAAACACCGGGGAGCTGTTTTTT. It translates to CASSSTSGGRNTGELFF.

The V gene is TRBV19, the J gene TRBJ2-1; TRBD1 matches at 10 bases. Germline V gene lookup returns CDR1 LNHDA and CDR2 SQIVND (reference sequence). Unmatched junction bases numbered 8, after V lost 5 bases and J lost 7 bases. The length of the CDR3 is 15 residues. The CDR3 region is CASSLRQGARNEQFF. DNA for the CDR3: TGTGCCAGTAGTCTCAGACAGGGGGCTAGGAATGAGCAGTTCTTC.

J is TRBJ1-1 and V is TRBV7-2; D unresolved. Per germline, CDR1 SGHTA and CDR2 FQGNSA. CDR3 length: 13 amino acids. The V and J ends lost 1 base and 4 bases respectively, with 7 bases between them. The CDR3 spells CASSLVAGTEAFF. The CDR3 nucleotides are TGTGCCAGCAGCTTAGTGGCAGGCACTGAAGCTTTCTTT.

V usage is TRBV19 and J usage is TRBJ1-5; 8 nucleotides agree with TRBD1. The CDR3 is 16 amino acids. CDR1 and CDR2 (germline): LNHDA, SQIVND (reference sequence). V lost 5 bases, J lost 0 bases, and 6 bases stayed unmatched. CDR3 nucleotide sequence: TGTGCCAGTAGTGACCGGGACAGGATTAGCAATCAGCCCCAGCATTTT. Protein sequence: CASSDRDRISNQPQHF.

This sequence joins TRBV4-1 and TRBJ2-1, with 9 positions matching TRBD1. The CDR3 runs 18 residues. The germline CDR1 and CDR2 sequences are MGHRA and YSYEKL. V trimming: 0 bases; J trimming: 1 base; junction bases outside the gene matches: 7. The CDR3: CASSQDKDRGMSYNEQFF. CDR3 bases: TGCGCCAGCAGCCAAGATAAGGACAGGGGAATGTCCTACAATGAGCAGTTCTTC.

V and J are TRBV11-2 and TRBJ2-3; D is possibly TRBD1 (6 bases). CDR1 and CDR2 (germline): SGHAT, FQNNGV. The length of the CDR3 is 15 residues. V lost 5 bases, J lost 4 bases, and 16 bases lay in between. Here the CDR3 DNA reads TGTGCCAGCAGCCCCAACAGCAGGGGCGCAGATACGCAGTATTTT. It yields the protein CASSPNSRGADTQYF. Drawing the rest from reference TRBV11-2 and TRBJ2-3, the complete variable domain is EAGVAQSPRYKIIEKRQSVAFWCNPISGHATLYWYQQILGQGPKLLIQFQNNGVVDDSQLPKDRFSAERLKGVDSTLKIQPAKLEDSAVYLCASSPNSRGADTQYFGPGTRLTVL.

Worth noting for this clone: Its ends do not fully match the called genes, so a read error is possible. The genes are TRBV6-1 and TRBJ2-7, with TRBD1 identical over 7 bases. Germline V gene lookup returns CDR1 MNHNS and CDR2 SASEGT. CDR3 length: 15 amino acids. The CDR3 bases are TGTGCCAGCAGAGAAGGGGGCACAGGGGCCTACGAGCAGTACTTC. It is translated as CASREGGTGAYEQYF.

This rearrangement joins TRBV5-1 to TRBJ2-2; possibly TRBD2 for D (5 bases). Germline V lookup: CDR1 SGHRS, CDR2 YFSETQ. This CDR3 is 14 amino acids long. The germline V and J ends were trimmed by 7 bases and 5 bases, with 15 bases remaining between them. DNA for the CDR3: TGCGCCAGCCGCGAGGGTAGCACAACCGGGGAGCTGTTTTTT. It is translated as CASREGSTTGELFF.

This clone showed up just once. The chain employs TRBV2 and TRBJ1-1, with D possibly matching TRBD1 (5 bases). Looked up from germline, CDR1 is SNHLY and CDR2 is FYNNEI. Trimming removed 3 bases at V and 4 bases at J, with 12 bases between. The CDR3 runs 14 residues. CDR3 region: CASSDSGGGTEAFF. CDR3 coding DNA: TGTGCCAGCAGTGATAGCGGCGGGGGCACTGAAGCTTTCTTT.

The chain employs TRBV4-1 and TRBJ1-2; D is unclear. Germline V gives CDR1 MGHRA, CDR2 YSYEKL. The CDR3 extends over 14 amino acids. V was shortened by 1 base and J by 2 bases, with 8 bases between the two germline ends. CDR3 in DNA: TGCGCCAGCAGCCAAGTAAGAGGAAACTATGGCTACACCTTC. Encoded protein: CASSQVRGNYGYTF.

This sequence joins TRBV29-1 and TRBJ1-2, with D perhaps TRBD1 (5 bases). V was pared by 3 bases and J by 7 bases, with 9 bases between. The CDR3 is 11 residues long. CDR1 and CDR2 (germline): SQVTM, ANQGSEA. Here the CDR3 reads CSVEEGFGYTF. CDR3 nucleotides: TGCAGCGTTGAGGAGGGGTTTGGCTACACCTTC.

The J gene is TRBJ2-1, the V gene TRBV11-3; the D gene is possibly TRBD2 (6 bases). The CDR3 extends over 16 amino acids. V was cut by 1 base and J by 7 bases, with 17 bases left in between. Germline V gives CDR1 SGHNT, CDR2 YENEEA. CDR3 sequence (DNA): TGTGCCAGCAGCTTAGGAGGGGCTAGGCGGGGTAATGAGCAGTTCTTC. Translating gives CASSLGGARRGNEQFF.

This rearrangement joins TRBV19 to TRBJ2-1; D is possibly TRBD2 (6 bases). The V end lost 5 bases, the J end lost 3 bases, and 11 bases lay between the germline ends. This CDR3 has 14 amino acids. CDR1 is LNHDA, CDR2 SQIVND, per germline (reference sequence). Here the CDR3 DNA reads TGTGCCAGTAGTGCTGGAGGGTTCTACAATGAGCAGTTCTTC. It codes for CASSAGGFYNEQFF. Variable domain in full (rest from reference TRBV19 and TRBJ2-1): DGGITQSPKYLFRKEGQNVTLSCEQNLNHDAMYWYRQDPGQGLRLIYYSQIVNDFQKGDIAEGYSVSREKKESFPLTVTSAQKNPTAFYLCASSAGGFYNEQFFGPGTRLTVL.